Below, 7 T cell receptor beta chains from the same sample are listed, as sequenced in a study of T-cell memory formation after mild COVID-19. TCRdb called the 5' RACE reads again in MiXCR, with one record for every CDR3 protein. The sample shows about 130,000 distinct CDR3 sequences, about 17% of them seen only once. Sequencing input: PBMCs or a T cell subset sorted from them (not recorded which). Receptors originate from a man aged 18 to 30 who had mild COVID-19 (a few samples of this study predate the infection). Cell type and time point are not known.

This clonotype was seen a few times. V and J are TRBV12-5 and TRBJ1-5; D unresolved. Germline V gene data show CDR1 as LGHNT and CDR2 as FRNRAP. Trimming cost V 4 bases and J 7 bases, with 20 bases left between them. The length of the CDR3 is 16 residues. CDR3 coding DNA: TGTGCTAGTGGTTCCACCTTGGGCAGGTCGGGACAGCCCCAGCATTTT. This gives the protein CASGSTLGRSGQPQHF.

This clonotype occurred a few times. The V gene is TRBV10-3, the J gene TRBJ1-2; no firm D call. The CDR3 has 13 amino acids. V was pared by 8 bases and J by 6 bases, with 16 bases between. Germline assignment: CDR1 ENHRY and CDR2 SYGVKD. The CDR3 bases are TGTGCCATCCGTGGCAGGAATACTGATGGCTACACCTTC. This codes for CAIRGRNTDGYTF.

The chain is built from TRBV4-2 and TRBJ2-3; D possibly corresponds to TRBD2 (6 bases). The CDR3 sequence is 15 residues long. CDR1 is LGHNA, CDR2 YNFKEQ, per germline. With 0 bases removed from V and 6 bases from J, the gap between germline ends came to 13 bases. The CDR3, as DNA: TGTGCCAGCAGCCAAGATCGGACTACCAAGGATACGCAGTATTTT. Translated: CASSQDRTTKDTQYF.

This clonotype is medium-sized. This chain uses TRBV5-1 with TRBJ1-1; D is unresolved. The germline gives CDR1 SGHRS, CDR2 YFSETQ. The V gene lost 0 bases and the J gene lost 9 bases, with 9 bases spanning the gap. This CDR3 contains 12 residues. CDR3 region: CASSLEGPQAFF. CDR3 bases: TGCGCCAGCAGCTTGGAAGGACCCCAAGCTTTCTTT.

This clonotype turned up a few times. The V gene is TRBV12-3 or TRBV12-4, the J gene TRBJ2-2, with D possibly matching TRBD1 (5 bases). V was clipped by 5 bases and J by 1 base, with 14 bases between them. CDR3 length: 16 residues. The CDR3 nucleotides are TGTGCCAGCAGTCAACCCAGGGTGGAGAACACCGGGGAGCTGTTTTTT. Translation gives CASSQPRVENTGELFF.

This clonotype showed up just a few times. V usage is TRBV6-4 and J usage is TRBJ2-3; the D is unclear. Germline assignment: CDR1 MRHNA and CDR2 SNTAGT. The V end was cut by 6 bases, the J end by 1 base, with 8 bases between. This CDR3 is 13 amino acids long. The CDR3 loop is CASSNRGTDTQYF. For the CDR3, the DNA is TGTGCCAGCAGCAATCGGGGCACAGATACGCAGTATTTT.

The rearrangement uses TRBV11-2 and TRBJ2-5; unclear D gene. The V and J ends lost 10 bases and 5 bases respectively, with 14 bases between them. The CDR3 runs to 12 residues. Germline CDR1 is SGHAT and CDR2 is FQNNGV. CDR3 sequence reads: CATPPGVETQYF. The CDR3 nucleotides are TGTGCCACTCCACCTGGCGTGGAGACCCAGTACTTC.